A single sample gave rise to the 3 T cell receptor beta chains below, sequenced in a study of blood T cells in healthy people across ages. Through a sample-barcoded 5' primer and a J-beta primer mix, a second PCR was run for 7 to 11 cycles. Each CDR3 protein gets one entry after TCRdb re-called the 5' RACE reads with MiXCR. The repertoire holds roughly 1,800,000 distinct CDR3 sequences, with around 48% as singletons. What was sequenced was blood. These receptors originate from a woman aged 35 to 49 in good health.

V gene TRBV6-5 combines with J gene TRBJ2-4; D possibly corresponds to TRBD2 (5 bases). Between the trimmed V and J ends, which lost 0 bases and 6 bases, there was a span of 12 bases. CDR3 length equals 15 residues. CDR1 is MNHEY and CDR2 is SVGAGI in the germline V gene. The CDR3 nucleotides read TGTGCCAGCAGTTACTCCGGGATCCAATCAAACATTCAGTACTTC. Amino acid sequence: CASSYSGIQSNIQYF.

This clonotype has a handful of counts. The CDR3 is CASGRTGANVLTF. In DNA, the CDR3 is TGCGCCAGCGGACGAACCGGGGCCAACGTCCTGACTTTC. The chain is built from TRBV4-3 and TRBJ2-6; the D is unclear. CDR1 is LGHNA and CDR2 is YSLEER in the germline V gene. The V end was cut by 8 bases, the J end by 4 bases, with 9 bases between. This CDR3 contains 13 residues.

The sample holds a few counts of this clonotype. This sequence joins TRBV4-3 and TRBJ2-3, with 8 positions matching TRBD2. CDR3 length: 16 amino acids. Germline-derived CDR1 and CDR2 are LGHNA and YSLEER. V gave up 5 bases and J gave up 8 bases; unmatched junction bases: 15. The CDR3 spells CASSAGGGINFVTQYF. For the CDR3, the DNA is TGCGCCAGCAGCGCCGGGGGGGGAATCAATTTTGTTACGCAGTATTTT.